This paragraph reports one T cell receptor beta chain. The data originate from a study of blood T cell repertoires in COVID-19. The wider study: Researchers got acute and convalescent COVID-19 samples from the United States, Italy and Spain. T cells, B-cell-depleted T cells, or PBMCs provided the cDNA or gDNA that served as material.

In the authors' workflow: Estimated nucleated cell counts came from reference gene primer amplification. Sequencing was performed with immunoSEQ multiplex PCR; in TCRdb, only in-frame clones are kept and a portion is missing. V and J calls and clone size are given by that table; D and trimming were obtained from the DNA. The sample carries approximately 53,000 clones, 85% to 95% recorded once. CDR3 length equals 16 residues. CDR1 SGHNT and CDR2 YYREEE come from the germline V gene (reference sequence). With 5 bases clipped from V and 1 base from J, the junction kept 9 bases outside the gene matches. The TCR originated in a woman of 80 years or more with acute or convalescent COVID-19. Sequencing was performed on peripheral blood. V gene TRBV5-4 combines with J gene TRBJ2-1; 7 bases align to TRBD2. The DNA for the CDR3 is TGTGCCAGCAGTTTTGGAGGGACTAATTCCTACAATGAGCAGTTCTTC. The encoded protein is CASSFGGTNSYNEQFF.